A single sample is the source of the 4 T cell receptor beta chains below, sequenced in a study of blood T cell repertoires in COVID-19. This table comes from immunoSEQ multiplex PCR, and its TCRdb copy is limited to in-frame clones, with some not included. The table lists approximately 210,000 clones, around 82% of them singletons. Sequenced sample: peripheral blood. The receptor source for this set is a woman aged 40 to 49 with active or convalescent COVID-19.

CDR3 protein: CASSIPGLAGKQFF. The DNA for the CDR3 is TGTGCCAGCAGTATACCGGGACTAGCGGGAAAGCAGTTCTTC. The rearrangement joins TRBV27 to TRBJ2-1; TRBD2 matches 13 bases. V lost 5 bases to trimming and J lost 11 bases; unmatched junction nucleotides: 6. Germline V gene sequence: CDR1 MNHEY, CDR2 SMNVEV (reference sequence). This CDR3 has 14 amino acids.

The rearrangement uses TRBV7-9 and TRBJ2-7; D uncertain. Germline lookup yields CDR1 SEHNR and CDR2 FQNEAQ (reference sequence). The CDR3 runs to 17 residues. Between the trimmed V and J ends, which lost 1 base and 0 bases, there was a span of 16 bases. The CDR3, as DNA: TGTGCCAGCAGCTTAGGTCTTCAGGTCCCGAGCTCCTACGAGCAGTACTTC. It translates to CASSLGLQVPSSYEQYF.

V and J are TRBV10-1 and TRBJ2-3; 10 nucleotides agree with TRBD2. Germline V gene data show CDR1 as WNHNN and CDR2 as SYGVQD (reference sequence). This CDR3 contains 15 residues. V lost 2 bases, J lost 2 bases, and 1 base stayed unmatched. CDR3 sequence reads: CASSEGLADTDTQYF. For the CDR3, the DNA is TGCGCCAGCAGTGAGGGACTAGCGGACACAGATACGCAGTATTTT.

A few counts support this clone. V is TRBV24-1 and J is TRBJ1-5, with a weak D call TRBD1 (6 bases). V was cut by 6 bases and J by 15 bases, with 14 bases left in between. The V gene's germline CDR1 is KGHDR and CDR2 SFDVKD. This CDR3 is 11 amino acids long. CDR3 DNA sequence: TGTGCCACCAGTAGCCACAGGGAGATGCATTTT. Its protein product is CATSSHREMHF.